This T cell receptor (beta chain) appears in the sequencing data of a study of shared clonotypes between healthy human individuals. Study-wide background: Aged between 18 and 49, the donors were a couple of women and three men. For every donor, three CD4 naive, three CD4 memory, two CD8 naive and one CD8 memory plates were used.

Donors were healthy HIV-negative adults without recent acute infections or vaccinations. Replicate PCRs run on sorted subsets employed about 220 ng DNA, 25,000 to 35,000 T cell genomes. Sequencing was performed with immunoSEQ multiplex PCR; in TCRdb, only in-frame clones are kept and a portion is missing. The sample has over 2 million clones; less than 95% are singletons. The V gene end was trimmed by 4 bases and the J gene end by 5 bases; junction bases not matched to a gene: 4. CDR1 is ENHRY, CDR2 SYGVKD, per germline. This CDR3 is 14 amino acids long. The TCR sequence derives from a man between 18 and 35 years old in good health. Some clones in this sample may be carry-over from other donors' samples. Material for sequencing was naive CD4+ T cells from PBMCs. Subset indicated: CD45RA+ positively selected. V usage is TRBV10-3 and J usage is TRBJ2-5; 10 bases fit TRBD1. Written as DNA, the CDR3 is TGTGCCATCAGTGGGGACAGGGGTCCGGAGACCCAGTACTTC. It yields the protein CAISGDRGPETQYF.